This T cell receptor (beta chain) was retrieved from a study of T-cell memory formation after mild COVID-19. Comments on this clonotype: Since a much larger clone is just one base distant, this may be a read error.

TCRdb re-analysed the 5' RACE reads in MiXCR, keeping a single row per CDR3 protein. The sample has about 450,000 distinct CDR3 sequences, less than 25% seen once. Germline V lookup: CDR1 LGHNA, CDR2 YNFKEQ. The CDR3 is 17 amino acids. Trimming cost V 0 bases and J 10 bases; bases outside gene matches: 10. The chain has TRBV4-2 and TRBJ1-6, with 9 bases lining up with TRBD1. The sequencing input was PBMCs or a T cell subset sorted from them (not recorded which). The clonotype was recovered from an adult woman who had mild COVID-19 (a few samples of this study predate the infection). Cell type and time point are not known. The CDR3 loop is CASSQEAGTGLKSPLHF. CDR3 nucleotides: TGTGCCAGCAGCCAAGAGGCGGGGACAGGGTTAAAGTCACCCCTCCACTTT.